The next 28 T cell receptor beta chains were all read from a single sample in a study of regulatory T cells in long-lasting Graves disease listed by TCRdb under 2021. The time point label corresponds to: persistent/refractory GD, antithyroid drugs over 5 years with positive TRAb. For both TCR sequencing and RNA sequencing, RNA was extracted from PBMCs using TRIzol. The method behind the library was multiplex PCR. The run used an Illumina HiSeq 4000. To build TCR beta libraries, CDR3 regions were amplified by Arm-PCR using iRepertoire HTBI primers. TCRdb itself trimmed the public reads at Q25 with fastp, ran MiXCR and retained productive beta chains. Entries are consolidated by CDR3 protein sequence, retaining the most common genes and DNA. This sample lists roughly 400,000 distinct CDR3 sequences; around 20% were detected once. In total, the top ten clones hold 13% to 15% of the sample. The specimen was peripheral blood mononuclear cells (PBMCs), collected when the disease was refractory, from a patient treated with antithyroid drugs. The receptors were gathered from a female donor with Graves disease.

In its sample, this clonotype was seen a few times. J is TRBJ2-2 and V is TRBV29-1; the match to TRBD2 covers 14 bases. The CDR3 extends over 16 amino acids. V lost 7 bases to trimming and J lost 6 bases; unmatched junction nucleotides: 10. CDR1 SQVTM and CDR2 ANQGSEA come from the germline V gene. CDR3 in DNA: TGCAGCGCTGCGGTACGACTAGCGGGAGGGTCCGGGGAGCTGTTTTTT. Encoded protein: CSAAVRLAGGSGELFF.

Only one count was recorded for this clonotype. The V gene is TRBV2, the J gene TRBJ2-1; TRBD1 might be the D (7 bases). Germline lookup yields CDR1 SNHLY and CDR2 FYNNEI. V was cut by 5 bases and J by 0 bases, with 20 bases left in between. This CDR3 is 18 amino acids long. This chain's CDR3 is CASSTSTRDSFSYNEQFF. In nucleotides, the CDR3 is TGTGCCAGCAGTACCTCGACTAGGGACAGCTTCTCCTACAATGAGCAGTTCTTC.

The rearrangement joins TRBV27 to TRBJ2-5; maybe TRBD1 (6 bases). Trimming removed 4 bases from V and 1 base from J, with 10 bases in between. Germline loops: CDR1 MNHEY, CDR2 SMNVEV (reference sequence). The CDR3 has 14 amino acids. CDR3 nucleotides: TGTGCCAGCAGTTATACAGGGAGCCAAGAGACCCAGTACTTC. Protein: CASSYTGSQETQYF.

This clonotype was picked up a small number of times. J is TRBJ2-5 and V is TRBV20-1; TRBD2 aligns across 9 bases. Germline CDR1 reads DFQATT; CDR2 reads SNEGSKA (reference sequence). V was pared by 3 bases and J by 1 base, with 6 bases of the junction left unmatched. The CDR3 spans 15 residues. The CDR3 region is CSARPGTSFQETQYF. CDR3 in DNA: TGCAGTGCTAGGCCCGGGACTAGCTTCCAAGAGACCCAGTACTTC.

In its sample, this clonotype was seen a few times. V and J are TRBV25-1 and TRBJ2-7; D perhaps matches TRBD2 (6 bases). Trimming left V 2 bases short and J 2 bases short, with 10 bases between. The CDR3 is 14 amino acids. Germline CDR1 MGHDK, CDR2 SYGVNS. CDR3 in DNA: TGTGCCAGCAGTGAAGGGGGGAGTCCCTACGAGCAGTACTTC. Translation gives CASSEGGSPYEQYF.

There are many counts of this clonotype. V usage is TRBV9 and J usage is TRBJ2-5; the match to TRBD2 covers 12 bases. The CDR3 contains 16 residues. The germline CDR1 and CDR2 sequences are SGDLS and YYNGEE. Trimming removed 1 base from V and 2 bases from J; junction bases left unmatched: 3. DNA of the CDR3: TGTGCCAGCAGCGTATCGACTAGCGGGAGTCAAGAGACCCAGTACTTC. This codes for CASSVSTSGSQETQYF.

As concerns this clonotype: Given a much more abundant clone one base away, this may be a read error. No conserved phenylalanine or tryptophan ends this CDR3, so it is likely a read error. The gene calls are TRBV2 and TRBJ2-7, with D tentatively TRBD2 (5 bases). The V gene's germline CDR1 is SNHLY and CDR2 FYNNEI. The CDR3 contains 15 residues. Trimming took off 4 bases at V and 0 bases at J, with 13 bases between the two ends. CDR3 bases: TGTGCCAGCAGTGTGATCGGGAAGTTCTCCTACGAGCAGTACTCC. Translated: CASSVIGKFSYEQYS.

CDR3 in DNA: TGTGCCAGCAGCGTAGATCTAGCGGGAGGGCAAGAGACCCAGTACTTC. Translation: CASSVDLAGGQETQYF. V usage is TRBV9 and J usage is TRBJ2-5, with 12 bases aligning to TRBD2. CDR3 length: 16 amino acids. The J segment lost 2 bases and the V segment lost 0 bases, leaving 2 bases of the junction unmatched. Per germline, CDR1 SGDLS and CDR2 YYNGEE. Full variable domain (outside the CDR3, taken from reference TRBV9 and TRBJ2-5): DSGVTQTPKHLITATGQRVTLRCSPRSGDLSVYWYQQSLDQGLQFLIQYYNGEERAKGNILERFSAQQFPDLHSELNLSSLELGDSALYFCASSVDLAGGQETQYFGPGTRLLVL.

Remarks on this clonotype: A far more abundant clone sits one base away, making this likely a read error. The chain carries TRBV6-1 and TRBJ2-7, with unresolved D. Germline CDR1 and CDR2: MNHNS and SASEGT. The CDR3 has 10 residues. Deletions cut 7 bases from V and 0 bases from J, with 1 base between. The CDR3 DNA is TGTGCCAGCAACTCCTACGAGCAGTACTTC. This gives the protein CASNSYEQYF.

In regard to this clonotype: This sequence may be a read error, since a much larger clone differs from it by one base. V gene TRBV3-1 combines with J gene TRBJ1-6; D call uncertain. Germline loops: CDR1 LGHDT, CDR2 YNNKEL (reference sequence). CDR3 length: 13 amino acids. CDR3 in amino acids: CASSQGLYSPLYF. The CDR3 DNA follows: TGTGCCAGCAGCCAAGGACTTTACTCACCCCTCTACTTT. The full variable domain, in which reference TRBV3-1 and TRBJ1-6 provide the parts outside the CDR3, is DTAVSQTPKYLVTQMGNDKSIKCEQNLGHDTMYWYKQDSKKFLKIMFSYNNKELIINETVPNRFSPKSPDKAHLNLHINSLELGDSAVYFCASSQGLYSPLYFGNGTRLTVT.

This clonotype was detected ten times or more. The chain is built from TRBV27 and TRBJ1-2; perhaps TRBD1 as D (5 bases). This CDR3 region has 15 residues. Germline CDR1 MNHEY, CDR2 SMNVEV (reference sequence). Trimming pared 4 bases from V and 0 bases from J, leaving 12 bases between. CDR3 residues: CASSWQGTSNYGYTF. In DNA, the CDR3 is TGTGCCAGCAGTTGGCAGGGCACTTCTAACTATGGCTACACCTTC.

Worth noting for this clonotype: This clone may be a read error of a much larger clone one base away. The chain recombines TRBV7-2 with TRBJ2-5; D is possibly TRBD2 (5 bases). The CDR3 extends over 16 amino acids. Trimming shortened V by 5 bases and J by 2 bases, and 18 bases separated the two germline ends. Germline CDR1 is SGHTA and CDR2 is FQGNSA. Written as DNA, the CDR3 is TGTGCCAGCAGCAAATACAAGGGAGAGTGGCAAGAGACCCAGTACTTC. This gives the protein CASSKYKGEWQETQYF.

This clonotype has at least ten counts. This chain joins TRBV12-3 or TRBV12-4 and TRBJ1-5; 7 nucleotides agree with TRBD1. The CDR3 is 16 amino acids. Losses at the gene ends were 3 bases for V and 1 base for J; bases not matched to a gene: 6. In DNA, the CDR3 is TGTGCCAGCAGTTTGGGGCCCAGGGGGAGCAATCAGCCCCAGCATTTT. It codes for CASSLGPRGSNQPQHF.

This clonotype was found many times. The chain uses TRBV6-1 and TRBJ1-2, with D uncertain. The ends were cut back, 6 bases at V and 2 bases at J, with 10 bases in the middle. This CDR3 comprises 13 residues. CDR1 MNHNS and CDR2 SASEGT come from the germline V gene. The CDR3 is CASSPRFNYGYTF. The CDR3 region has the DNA TGTGCCAGCAGCCCTCGGTTCAACTATGGCTACACCTTC.

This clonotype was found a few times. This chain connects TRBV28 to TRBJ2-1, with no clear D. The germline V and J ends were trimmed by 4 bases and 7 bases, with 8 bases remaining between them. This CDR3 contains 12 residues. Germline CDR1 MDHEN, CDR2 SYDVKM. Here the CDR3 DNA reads TGTGCCAGCAGTTCCCCCCCTAATGAGCAGTTCTTC. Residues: CASSSPPNEQFF. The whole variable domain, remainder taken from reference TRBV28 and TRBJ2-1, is DVKVTQSSRYLVKRTGEKVFLECVQDMDHENMFWYRQDPGLGLRLIYFSYDVKMKEKGDIPEGYSVSREKKERFSLILESASTNQTSMYLCASSSPPNEQFFGPGTRLTVL.

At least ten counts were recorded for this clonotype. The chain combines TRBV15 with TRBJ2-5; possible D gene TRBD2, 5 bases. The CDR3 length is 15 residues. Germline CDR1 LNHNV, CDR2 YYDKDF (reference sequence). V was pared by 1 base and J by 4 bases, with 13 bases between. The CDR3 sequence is CATSRGLSAGETQYF. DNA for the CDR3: TGTGCCACCAGCAGAGGGCTTTCGGCGGGAGAGACCCAGTACTTC. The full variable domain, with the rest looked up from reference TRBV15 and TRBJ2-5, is DAMVIQNPRYQVTQFGKPVTLSCSQTLNHNVMYWYQQKSSQAPKLLFHYYDKDFNNEADTPDNFQSRRPNTSFCFLDIRSPGLGDTAMYLCATSRGLSAGETQYFGPGTRLLVL.

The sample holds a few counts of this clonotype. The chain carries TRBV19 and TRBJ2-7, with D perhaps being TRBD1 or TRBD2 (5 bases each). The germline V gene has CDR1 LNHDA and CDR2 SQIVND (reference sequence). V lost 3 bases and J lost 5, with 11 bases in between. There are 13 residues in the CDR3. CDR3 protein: CASSIMRGDEQYF. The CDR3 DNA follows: TGTGCCAGTAGTATTATGAGAGGGGACGAGCAGTACTTC.

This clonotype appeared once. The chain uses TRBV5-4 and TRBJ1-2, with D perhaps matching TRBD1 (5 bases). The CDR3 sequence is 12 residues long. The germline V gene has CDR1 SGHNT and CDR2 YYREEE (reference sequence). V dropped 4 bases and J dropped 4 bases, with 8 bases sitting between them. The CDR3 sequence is CASSLGVYGYTF. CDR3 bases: TGTGCCAGCAGCCTAGGGGTCTATGGCTACACCTTC. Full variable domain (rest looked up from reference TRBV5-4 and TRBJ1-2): ETGVTQSPTHLIKTRGQQVTLRCSSQSGHNTVSWYQQALGQGPQFIFQYYREEENGRGNFPPRFSGLQFPNYSSELNVNALELDDSALYLCASSLGVYGYTFGSGTRLTVV.

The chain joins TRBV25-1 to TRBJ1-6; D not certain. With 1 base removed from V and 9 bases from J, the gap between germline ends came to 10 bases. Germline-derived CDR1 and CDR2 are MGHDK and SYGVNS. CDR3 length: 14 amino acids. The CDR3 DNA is TGTGCCAGCAGTGAATTGACGGGAGGTTCACCCCTCCACTTT. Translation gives CASSELTGGSPLHF.

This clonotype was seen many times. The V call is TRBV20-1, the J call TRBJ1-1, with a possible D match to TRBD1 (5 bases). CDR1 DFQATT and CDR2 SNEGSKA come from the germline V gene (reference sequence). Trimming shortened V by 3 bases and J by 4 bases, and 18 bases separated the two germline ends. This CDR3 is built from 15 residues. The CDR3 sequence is CSARSGGVKSTEAFF. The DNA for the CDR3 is TGCAGTGCTAGGTCGGGGGGGGTTAAGAGCACTGAAGCTTTCTTT.

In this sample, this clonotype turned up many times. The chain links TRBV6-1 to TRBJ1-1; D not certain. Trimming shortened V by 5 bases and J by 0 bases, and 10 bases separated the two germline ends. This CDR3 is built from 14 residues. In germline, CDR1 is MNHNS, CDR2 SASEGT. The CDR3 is CASSTDIMNTEAFF. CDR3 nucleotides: TGTGCCAGCAGTACGGATATCATGAACACTGAAGCTTTCTTT.

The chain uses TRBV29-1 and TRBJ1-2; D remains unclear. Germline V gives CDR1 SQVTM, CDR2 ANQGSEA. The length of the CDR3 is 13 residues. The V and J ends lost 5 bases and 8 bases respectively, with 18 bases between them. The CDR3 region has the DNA TGCAGCGTTTTGGGCGGACTTTCACCCGGCTACACCTTC. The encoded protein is CSVLGGLSPGYTF. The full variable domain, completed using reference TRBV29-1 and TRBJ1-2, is SAVISQKPSRDICQRGTSLTIQCQVDSQVTMMFWYRQQPGQSLTLIATANQGSEATYESGFVIDKFPISRPNLTFSTLTVSNMSPEDSSIYLCSVLGGLSPGYTFGSGTRLTVV.

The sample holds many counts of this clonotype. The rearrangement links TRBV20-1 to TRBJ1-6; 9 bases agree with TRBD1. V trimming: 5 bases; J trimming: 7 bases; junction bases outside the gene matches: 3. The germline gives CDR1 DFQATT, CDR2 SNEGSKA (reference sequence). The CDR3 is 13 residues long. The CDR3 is CSAEQGANSPLHF. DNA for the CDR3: TGCAGTGCTGAACAGGGGGCGAATTCACCCCTCCACTTT.

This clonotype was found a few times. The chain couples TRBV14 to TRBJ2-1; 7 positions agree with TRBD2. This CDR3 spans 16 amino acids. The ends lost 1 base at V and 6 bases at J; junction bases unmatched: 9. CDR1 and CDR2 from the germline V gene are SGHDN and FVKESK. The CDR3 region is CASSQGLAGIGNEQFF. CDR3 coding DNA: TGTGCCAGCAGCCAAGGACTAGCAGGGATTGGCAATGAGCAGTTCTTC.

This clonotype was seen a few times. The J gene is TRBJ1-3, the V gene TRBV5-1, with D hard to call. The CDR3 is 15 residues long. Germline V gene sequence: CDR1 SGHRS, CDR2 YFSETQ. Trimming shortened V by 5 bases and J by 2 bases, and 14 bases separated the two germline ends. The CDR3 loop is CASSFPEVTGNTIYF. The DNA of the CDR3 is TGCGCCAGCAGTTTTCCAGAGGTAACTGGAAACACCATATATTTT.

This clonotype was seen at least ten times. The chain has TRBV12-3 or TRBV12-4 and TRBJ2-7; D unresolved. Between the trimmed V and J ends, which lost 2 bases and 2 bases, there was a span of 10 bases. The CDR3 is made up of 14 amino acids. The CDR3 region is CASSLFAATYEQYF. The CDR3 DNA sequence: TGTGCCAGCAGTTTATTCGCAGCAACCTACGAGCAGTACTTC.

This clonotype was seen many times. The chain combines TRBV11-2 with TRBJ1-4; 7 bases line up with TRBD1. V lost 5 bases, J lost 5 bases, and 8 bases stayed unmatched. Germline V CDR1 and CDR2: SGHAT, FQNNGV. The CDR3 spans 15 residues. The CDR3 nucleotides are TGTGCCAGCAGCGCAGAGGGACAGATAAATGAAAAACTGTTTTTT. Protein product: CASSAEGQINEKLFF.

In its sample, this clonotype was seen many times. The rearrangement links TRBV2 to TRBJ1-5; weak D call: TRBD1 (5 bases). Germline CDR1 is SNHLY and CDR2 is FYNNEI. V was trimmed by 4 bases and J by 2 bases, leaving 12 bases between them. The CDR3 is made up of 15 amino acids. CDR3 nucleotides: TGTGCCAGCAGTGGGGTGGGGGGGGGCAATCAGCCCCAGCATTTT. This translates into CASSGVGGGNQPQHF.